The entry below gives a single T cell receptor beta chain sequence along with its context. Its antigen is undetermined. V was clipped by 4 bases and J by 3 bases; unmatched bases: 8. This CDR3 region has 16 residues. Germline CDR1 and CDR2: LNHDA and SQIVND (reference sequence). This sample is part of a study of cytomegalovirus exposure and HLA in healthy donors. Study-wide points: A later analysis linked a missense variant in DCLRE1C to the trimming of TCR beta V and J genes. According to an earlier analysis, most TCR beta V segments yielded productive rearrangements about 87% or about 30% of the time. TCR beta sequences reportedly predicted most subjects' HLA-A and HLA-B alleles accurately.

Use of 60 Vbeta and 13 Jbeta primers characterized the PCR. Clones were read by immunoSEQ multiplex PCR, and TCRdb kept only the in-frame ones, dropping some. The data contain over 250,000 clones, roughly 85% of them singletons. Sequencing was performed on PBMCs. The TCR sequence derives from a man aged 40-55 years in good health and CMV-seropositive. The chain is built from TRBV19 and TRBJ1-1; 10 bases map to TRBD1. This chain's CDR3 is CASSTNPGTGDTEAFF. CDR3 DNA sequence: TGTGCCAGTAGTACGAATCCCGGGACAGGGGACACTGAAGCTTTCTTT.